This T cell receptor (beta chain) was found in a study of blood T cell repertoires in COVID-19. Background on the study: Specimens from acute and convalescent COVID-19 originated in the United States, Italy and Spain.

Authors' processing steps: For nucleated cells, counts were estimated from reference gene primer amplification. Assay: immunoSEQ multiplex PCR; the TCRdb copy retains only in-frame clones and omits some. The D gene and trimming were derived from the DNA, and the V and J assignments and clone size from that table. Of about 280,000 clones listed, 85% were seen once; the top ten hold 2% to 3%. In this sample, this clone turned up a few times. CDR3 length: 17 residues. CDR1 is MNHEY and CDR2 is SMNVEV in the germline V gene (reference sequence). Trimming cost V 0 bases and J 3 bases; bases outside gene matches: 11. Participants spanned ages about 18 to 90 years and resided in about two dozen US areas. Recovered status in Cohort 3 required two negative PCRs, clearance, or symptom resolution.

The TCR originated in a woman aged 45 to 65 who had recovered from COVID-19. V is TRBV27 and J is TRBJ2-7; TRBD1 matches 7 bases. The sample consisted of PBMCs or T cells enriched from blood (not recorded which). The DNA for the CDR3 is TGTGCCAGCAGTTTATCACCCGCCCCCGGGACAGTCTACGAGCAGTACTTC. Amino acids: CASSLSPAPGTVYEQYF.